This T cell receptor (beta chain) is drawn from a study of blood T cells in healthy people across ages. Study results and limitations: Roughly linear age-related decline in beta diversity appeared, significant by age around 42. Naive and antigen-experienced cells could not be conclusively compared, given unsorted PBMCs.

A second PCR of about 6 to 12 cycles used a sample-barcoded 5' primer and a J-beta primer mix. TCRdb reprocessed the 5' RACE reads via MiXCR and lists one record per CDR3 protein. The profile shows 550,000 to 800,000 distinct CDR3 sequences, about 34% of them singletons. V gave up 5 bases and J gave up 4 bases, with 14 bases separating them. Germline V gene sequence: CDR1 DFQATT, CDR2 SNEGSKA (reference sequence). The CDR3 has 13 amino acids. Drawn from each donor were ten milliliters of peripheral blood. Per-sample PBMC isolation yielded at least 6.5 million cells. Comment on this clonotype: Its target is unknown. The CDR3 carries no conserved terminal phenylalanine or tryptophan, so it likely arises from a read error.

The source material was blood. V gene TRBV20-1 combines with J gene TRBJ1-2; possibly TRBD1 for D (6 bases). This sequence originates from a woman older than 75 in good health. This CDR3 is CSAGGALGYGYTC. CDR3 coding DNA: TGCAGTGCTGGGGGGGCGCTAGGCTATGGCTACACCTGC.